This T cell receptor (beta chain) came from a study of cytomegalovirus exposure and HLA in healthy donors (dated by TCRdb to about 2017). About the study as a whole: The roughly 700 repertoires of the first cohort and the 95 to 150 validation repertoires were produced on the same platform, according to a later analysis. The study aimed to test whether cataloging public T cell receptors could reveal signatures of past pathogen exposure. In addition to the first cohort of roughly 670 subjects, a separate validation cohort of some 120 different subjects was used. The study combined high-throughput TCR immunosequencing, statistical association of individual TCRs with disease status, and machine learning to predict cytomegalovirus infection status. Broader findings and caveats from the paper: In vitro tests confirmed that a few of the cytomegalovirus-associated TCR beta chains recognize cytomegalovirus antigens. According to the authors, the approach could potentially be generalized to other disease states and immunological phenotypes. In a later analysis, TCRs clustered in the first cohort were found to also tend to co-occur in the roughly 120 validation repertoires, with 94% of cluster scores above 0. A later analysis had no HLA typing for the validation cohort, so co-occurrence there was scored across all 120 repertoires. In the study, some 180 TCR beta chains were listed as associated with cytomegalovirus. Across donors, most TCR sequences were observed very rarely, whereas some public TCRs were present in many individuals. In both the original and validation cohorts, the classifier was reported to diagnose cytomegalovirus status with high specificity and sensitivity.

In the germline V gene, CDR1 corresponds to LGHNA and CDR2 to YNFKEQ. There are 14 amino acids in the CDR3, from cysteine to phenylalanine inclusive. The only DNA kept is the CDR3, 42 bases in frame from the first base. Germline trimming amounts to 6 bases on V and 0 bases on J, with 2 as the count of junction bases outside the gene matches. Library preparation employed the immunoSEQ multiplex PCR assay. The study's own analysis went as follows. A statistical classification framework was built for diagnosing cytomegalovirus status from the catalog of TCR beta chain sequences. TCRdb took this table from immuneACCESS and kept in-frame rearrangements with V and J called. Such tables lack part of the clones; where checked against another copy, unresolved V genes explain under half of the gap, and the rest is unexplained. V, J and clone size reflect that table, while D and trimming were determined from the DNA. Within this sample are more than 45,000 clones, with roughly 87% of them counted one time only. Clones ranked in the top ten supply roughly 15% of the sample.

Donors formed part of the validation cohort, which comprised about 130 subjects and was distinct from the first cohort of 690 or so subjects. This clone has only one observation. Its antigen is not yet known. No per-base quality is available; no much larger clone lies one base away. Sequenced: PBMCs. The sequence came from a woman aged 18 to 35 in good health and CMV-seronegative. The sequence joins TRBV4-2 to TRBJ1-2; the junction holds 9 bases that match TRBD1. The nucleotide sequence is TGTGCCAGCAGACAGGGGGCCACTAACTATGGCTACACCTTC. Its protein reads: CASRQGATNYGYTF.